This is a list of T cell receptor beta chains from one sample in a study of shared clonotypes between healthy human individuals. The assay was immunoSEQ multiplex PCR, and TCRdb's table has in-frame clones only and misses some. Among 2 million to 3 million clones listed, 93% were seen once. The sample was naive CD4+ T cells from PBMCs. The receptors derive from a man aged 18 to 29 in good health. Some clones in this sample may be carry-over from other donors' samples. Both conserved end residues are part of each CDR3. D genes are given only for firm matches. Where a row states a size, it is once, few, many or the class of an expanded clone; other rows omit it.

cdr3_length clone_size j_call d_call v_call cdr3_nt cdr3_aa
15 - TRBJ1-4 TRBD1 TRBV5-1 TGCGCCAGCAGCTTGTTTCCGCAGGGGGAGGAAAAACTGTTTTTT CASSLFPQGEEKLFF
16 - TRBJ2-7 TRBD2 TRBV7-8 TGTGCCAGCAGCAGTCTAGCGGGAGGGCCCCCCCACGAGCAGTACTTC CASSSLAGGPPHEQYF
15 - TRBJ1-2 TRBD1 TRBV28 TGTGCCAGCAGCCCGGGAGCGAGGGGGCGTTATGGCTACACCTTC CASSPGARGRYGYTF
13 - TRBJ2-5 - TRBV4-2 TGTGCCAGCGGACCCGGGAGTCAAGAGACCCAGTACTTC CASGPGSQETQYF
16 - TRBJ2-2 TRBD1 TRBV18 TGTGCCAGCTCACCACCGTGGGACAGGGACACCGGGGAGCTGTTTTTT CASSPPWDRDTGELFF
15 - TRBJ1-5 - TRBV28 TGTGCCAGCAGTTTTGGCAGGTATAGCAATCAGCCCCAGCATTTT CASSFGRYSNQPQHF
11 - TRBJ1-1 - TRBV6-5 TGTGCCAGCAGTTACTACGGAGAAGCTTTCTTT CASSYYGEAFF
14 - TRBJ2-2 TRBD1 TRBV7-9 TGTGCCAGCAGCCGGGACAGGGTGTCCGGGGAGCTGTTTTTT CASSRDRVSGELFF
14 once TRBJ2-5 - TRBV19 TGTGCCAGTACCCAAACAGGGCACCAAGAGACCCAGTACTTC CASTQTGHQETQYF
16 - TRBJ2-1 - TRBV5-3 TGTGCCAGACCTCTTACGGGAGAGAGACATTACAATGAGCAGTTCTTC CARPLTGERHYNEQFF